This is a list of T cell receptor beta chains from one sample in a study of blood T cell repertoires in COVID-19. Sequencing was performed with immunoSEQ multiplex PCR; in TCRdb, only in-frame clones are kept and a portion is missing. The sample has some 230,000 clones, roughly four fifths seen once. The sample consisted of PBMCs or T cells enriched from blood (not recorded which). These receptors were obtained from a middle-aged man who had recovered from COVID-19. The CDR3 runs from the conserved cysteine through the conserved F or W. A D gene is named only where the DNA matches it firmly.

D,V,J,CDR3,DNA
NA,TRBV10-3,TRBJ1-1,CAISDMVQTEAFF,TGTGCCATCAGTGATATGGTACAGACTGAAGCTTTCTTT
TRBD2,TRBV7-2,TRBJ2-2,CASSPRTSGGTGELFF,TGTGCCAGCAGCCCCCGGACTAGCGGGGGCACCGGGGAGCTGTTTTTT
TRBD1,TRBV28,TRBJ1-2,CASSLDRANYGYTF,TGTGCCAGCAGTTTAGACAGGGCTAACTATGGCTACACCTTC
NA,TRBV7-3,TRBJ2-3,CASSPGLTSSRTDTQYF,TGTGCCAGCAGCCCAGGGCTAACTAGCTCTCGCACAGATACGCAGTATTTT
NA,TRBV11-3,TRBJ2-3,CASSLPGTDTQYF,TGTGCCAGCAGCTTACCGGGGACAGATACGCAGTATTTT
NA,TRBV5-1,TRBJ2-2,CASSPGVAAGELFF,TGCGCCAGCAGCCCCGGGGTAGCCGCCGGGGAGCTGTTTTTT
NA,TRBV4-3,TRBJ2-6,CASSQDYRASLSGANVLTF,TGCGCCAGCAGCCAAGATTACAGGGCGTCCCTCTCTGGGGCCAACGTCCTGACTTTC
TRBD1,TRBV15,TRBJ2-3,CATSREGGPTDTQYF,TGTGCCACCAGCAGGGAAGGGGGCCCGACAGATACGCAGTATTTT
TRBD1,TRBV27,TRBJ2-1,CASSRGQGPYNEQFF,TGTGCCAGCAGTCGCGGACAGGGTCCCTACAATGAGCAGTTCTTC
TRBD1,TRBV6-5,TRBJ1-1,CASRVTGVVEAFF,TGTGCCAGCAGAGTGACAGGGGTGGTTGAAGCTTTCTTT
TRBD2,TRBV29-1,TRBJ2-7,CSGLAGGWEQYF,TGCAGCGGTCTAGCGGGGGGCTGGGAGCAGTACTTC
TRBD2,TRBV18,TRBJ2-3,CASSPPLTSGRDTQYF,TGTGCCAGCTCACCTCCCCTGACTAGCGGGAGAGATACGCAGTATTTT
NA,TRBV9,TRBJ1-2,CASSVEAGYGYTF,TGTGCCAGCAGCGTGGAGGCTGGCTATGGCTACACCTTC
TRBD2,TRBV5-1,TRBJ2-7,CASSPGLADSYEQYF,TGCGCCAGCAGCCCCGGACTAGCGGACTCCTACGAGCAGTACTTC
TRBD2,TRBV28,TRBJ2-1,CASRSSGGRYEQFF,TGTGCCAGTAGGTCTAGCGGGGGTCGTTATGAGCAGTTCTTC
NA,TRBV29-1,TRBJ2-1,CSVERDFGNEQFF,TGCAGCGTTGAGAGGGACTTTGGCAATGAGCAGTTCTTC
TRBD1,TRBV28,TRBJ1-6,CAGGQGNSPLHF,TGTGCCGGAGGACAGGGCAATTCACCCCTCCACTTT
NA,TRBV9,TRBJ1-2,CASSTGGGVRGYTF,TGTGCCAGCAGCACAGGAGGGGGGGTCCGCGGCTACACCTTC
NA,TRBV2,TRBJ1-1,CASNYFTEAFF,TGTGCCAGCAATTATTTCACTGAAGCTTTCTTT
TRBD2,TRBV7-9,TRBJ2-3,CARRGLAGTDTQYF,TGTGCCAGGAGGGGACTAGCAGGCACAGATACGCAGTATTTT
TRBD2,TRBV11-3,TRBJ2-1,CASSSRGLAGGNYNEQFF,TGTGCCAGCAGCTCCCGGGGACTAGCGGGAGGCAATTACAATGAGCAGTTCTTC
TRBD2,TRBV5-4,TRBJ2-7,CASSFAGGPGEQYF,TGTGCCAGCAGCTTCGCGGGAGGGCCTGGGGAGCAGTACTTC
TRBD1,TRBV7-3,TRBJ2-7,CASSFNQGALSEQYF,TGTGCCAGCAGCTTCAACCAGGGGGCCCTCTCCGAGCAGTACTTC
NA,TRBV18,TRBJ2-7,CASSPRRTDSYEQYF,TGTGCCAGCTCACCAAGGAGAACGGACTCCTACGAGCAGTACTTC
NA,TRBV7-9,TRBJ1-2,CASSPDREVGYGYTF,TGTGCCAGCAGCCCCGATAGGGAGGTTGGATATGGCTACACCTTC